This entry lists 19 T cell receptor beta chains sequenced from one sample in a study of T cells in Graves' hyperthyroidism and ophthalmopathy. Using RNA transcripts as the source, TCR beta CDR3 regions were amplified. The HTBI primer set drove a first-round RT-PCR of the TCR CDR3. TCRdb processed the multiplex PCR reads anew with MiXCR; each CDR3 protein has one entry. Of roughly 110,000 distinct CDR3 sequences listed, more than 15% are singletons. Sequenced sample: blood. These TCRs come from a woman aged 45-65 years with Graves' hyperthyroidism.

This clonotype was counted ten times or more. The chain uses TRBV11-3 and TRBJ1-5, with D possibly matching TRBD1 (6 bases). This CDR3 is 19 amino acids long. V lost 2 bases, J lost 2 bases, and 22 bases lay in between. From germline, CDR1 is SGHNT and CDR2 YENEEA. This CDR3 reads CASSLQNSGGRRGNQPQHF. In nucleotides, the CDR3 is TGTGCCAGCAGCTTACAAAACTCTGGGGGCAGGAGAGGCAATCAGCCCCAGCATTTT.

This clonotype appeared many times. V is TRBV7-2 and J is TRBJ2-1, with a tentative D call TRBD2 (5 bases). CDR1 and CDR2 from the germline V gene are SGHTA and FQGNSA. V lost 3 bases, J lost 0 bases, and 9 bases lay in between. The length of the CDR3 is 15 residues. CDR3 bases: TGTGCCAGCAGCTTTCCACGGGGCTCCTACAATGAGCAGTTCTTC. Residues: CASSFPRGSYNEQFF.

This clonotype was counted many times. The CDR3 is CSVGEPGTPYNEQFF. The CDR3 region has the DNA TGCAGCGTTGGGGAGCCGGGGACACCCTACAATGAGCAGTTCTTC. The rearrangement links TRBV29-1 to TRBJ2-1; D is possibly TRBD1 (6 bases). V lost 4 bases to trimming and J lost 2 bases, with 15 bases between them. The length of the CDR3 is 15 residues. The germline gives CDR1 SQVTM, CDR2 ANQGSEA.

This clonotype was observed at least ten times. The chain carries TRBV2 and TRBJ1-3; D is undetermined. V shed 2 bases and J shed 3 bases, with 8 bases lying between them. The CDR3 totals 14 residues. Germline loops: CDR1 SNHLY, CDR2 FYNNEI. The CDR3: CASSERAVGNTIYF. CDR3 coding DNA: TGTGCCAGCAGTGAACGGGCAGTTGGAAACACCATATATTTT.

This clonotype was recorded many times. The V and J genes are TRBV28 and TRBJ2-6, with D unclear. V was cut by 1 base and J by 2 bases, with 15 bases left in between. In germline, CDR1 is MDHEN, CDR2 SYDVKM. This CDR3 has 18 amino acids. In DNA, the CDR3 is TGTGCCAGCAGTTTATATCACCCACGGACCACTGGGGCCAACGTCCTGACTTTC. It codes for CASSLYHPRTTGANVLTF. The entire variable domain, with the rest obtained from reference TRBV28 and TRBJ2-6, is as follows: DVKVTQSSRYLVKRTGEKVFLECVQDMDHENMFWYRQDPGLGLRLIYFSYDVKMKEKGDIPEGYSVSREKKERFSLILESASTNQTSMYLCASSLYHPRTTGANVLTFGAGSRLTVL.

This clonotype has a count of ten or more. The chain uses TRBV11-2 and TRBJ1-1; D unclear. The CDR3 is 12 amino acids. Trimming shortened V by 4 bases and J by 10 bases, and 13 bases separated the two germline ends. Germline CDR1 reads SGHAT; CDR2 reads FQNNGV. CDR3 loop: CASSSGGRRAFF. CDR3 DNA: TGTGCCAGCAGCTCCGGTGGGAGGCGAGCTTTCTTT.

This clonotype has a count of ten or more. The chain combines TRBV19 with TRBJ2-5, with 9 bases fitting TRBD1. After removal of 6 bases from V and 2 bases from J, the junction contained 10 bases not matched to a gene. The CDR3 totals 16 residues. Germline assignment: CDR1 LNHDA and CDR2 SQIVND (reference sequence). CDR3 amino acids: CASSGPGQGSQETQYF. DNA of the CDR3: TGTGCCAGTAGCGGACCCGGACAGGGGAGTCAAGAGACCCAGTACTTC.

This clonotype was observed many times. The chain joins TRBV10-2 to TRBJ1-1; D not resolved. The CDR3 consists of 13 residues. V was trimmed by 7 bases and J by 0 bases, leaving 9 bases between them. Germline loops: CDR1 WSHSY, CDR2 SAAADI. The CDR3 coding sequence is TGCGCCAGCACCGAATCAGTGAACACTGAAGCTTTCTTT. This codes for CASTESVNTEAFF.

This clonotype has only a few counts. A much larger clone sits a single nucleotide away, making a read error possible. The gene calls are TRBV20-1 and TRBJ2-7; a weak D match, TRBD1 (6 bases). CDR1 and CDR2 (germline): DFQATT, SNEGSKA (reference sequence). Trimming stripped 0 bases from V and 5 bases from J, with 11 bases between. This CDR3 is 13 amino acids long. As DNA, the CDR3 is TGCAGTGCTAGAGAGGGGACAAACCACGAGCAGTACTTC. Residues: CSAREGTNHEQYF.

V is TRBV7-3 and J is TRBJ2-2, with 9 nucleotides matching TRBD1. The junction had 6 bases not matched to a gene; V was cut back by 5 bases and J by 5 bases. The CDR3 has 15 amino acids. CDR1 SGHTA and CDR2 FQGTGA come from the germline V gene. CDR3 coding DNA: TGTGCCAGCAGCCCAGGGACAGGGAGTACCGGGGAGCTGTTTTTT. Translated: CASSPGTGSTGELFF.

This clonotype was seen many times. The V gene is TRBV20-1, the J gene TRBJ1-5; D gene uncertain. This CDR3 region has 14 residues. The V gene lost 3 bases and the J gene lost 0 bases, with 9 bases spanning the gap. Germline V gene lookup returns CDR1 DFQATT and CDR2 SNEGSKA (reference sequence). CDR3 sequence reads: CSASSGVSNQPQHF. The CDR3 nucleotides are TGCAGTGCTAGTTCTGGGGTTAGCAATCAGCCCCAGCATTTT.

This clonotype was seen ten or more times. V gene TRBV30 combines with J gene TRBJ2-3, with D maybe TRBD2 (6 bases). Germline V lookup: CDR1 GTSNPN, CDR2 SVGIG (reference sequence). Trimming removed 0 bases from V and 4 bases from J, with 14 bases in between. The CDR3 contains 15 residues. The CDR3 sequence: CAWSVTGSTADTQYF. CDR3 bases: TGTGCCTGGAGTGTAACCGGGAGTACGGCAGATACGCAGTATTTT.

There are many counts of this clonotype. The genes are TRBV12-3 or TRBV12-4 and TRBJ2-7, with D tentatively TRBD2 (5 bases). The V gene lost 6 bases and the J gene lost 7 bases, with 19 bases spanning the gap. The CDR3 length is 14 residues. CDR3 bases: TGTGCCAGCAGCCCGACTACCCATACGGAGGAGCAGTACGTC. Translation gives CASSPTTHTEEQYV.

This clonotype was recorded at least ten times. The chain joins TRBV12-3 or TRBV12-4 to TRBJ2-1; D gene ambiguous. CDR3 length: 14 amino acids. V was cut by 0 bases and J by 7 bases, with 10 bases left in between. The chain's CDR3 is CASSLAGTLNEQFF. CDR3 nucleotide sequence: TGTGCCAGCAGTTTAGCGGGAACTTTGAATGAGCAGTTCTTC.

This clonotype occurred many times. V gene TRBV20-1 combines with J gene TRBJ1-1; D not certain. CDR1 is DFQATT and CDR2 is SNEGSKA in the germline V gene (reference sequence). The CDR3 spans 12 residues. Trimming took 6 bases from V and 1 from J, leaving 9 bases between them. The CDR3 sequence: CSAPRRNTEAFF. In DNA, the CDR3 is TGCAGTGCCCCCCGTAGGAACACTGAAGCTTTCTTT.

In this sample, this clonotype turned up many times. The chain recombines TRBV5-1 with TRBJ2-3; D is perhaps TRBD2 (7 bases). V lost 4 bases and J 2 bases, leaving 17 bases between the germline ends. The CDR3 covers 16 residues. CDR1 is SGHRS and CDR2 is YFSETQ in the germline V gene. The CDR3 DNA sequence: TGCGCCAGCAGCCCCGGAAGCGGGACATTCACAGATACGCAGTATTTT. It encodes CASSPGSGTFTDTQYF.

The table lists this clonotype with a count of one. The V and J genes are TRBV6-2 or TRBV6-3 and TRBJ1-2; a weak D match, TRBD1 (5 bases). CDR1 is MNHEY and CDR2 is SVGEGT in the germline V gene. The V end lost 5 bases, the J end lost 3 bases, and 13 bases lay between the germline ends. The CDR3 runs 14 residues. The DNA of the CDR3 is TGTGCCAGCAGTGGTAATAGGGGTTACTATGGCTACACCTTC. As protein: CASSGNRGYYGYTF.

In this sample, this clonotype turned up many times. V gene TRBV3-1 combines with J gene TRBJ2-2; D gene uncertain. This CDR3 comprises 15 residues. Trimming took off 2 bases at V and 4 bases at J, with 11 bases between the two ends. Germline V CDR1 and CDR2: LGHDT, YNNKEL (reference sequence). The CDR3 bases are TGTGCCAGCAGCCAAACGGCTGGTCGCACCGGGGAGCTGTTTTTT. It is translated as CASSQTAGRTGELFF. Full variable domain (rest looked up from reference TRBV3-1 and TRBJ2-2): DTAVSQTPKYLVTQMGNDKSIKCEQNLGHDTMYWYKQDSKKFLKIMFSYNNKELIINETVPNRFSPKSPDKAHLNLHINSLELGDSAVYFCASSQTAGRTGELFFGEGSRLTVL.

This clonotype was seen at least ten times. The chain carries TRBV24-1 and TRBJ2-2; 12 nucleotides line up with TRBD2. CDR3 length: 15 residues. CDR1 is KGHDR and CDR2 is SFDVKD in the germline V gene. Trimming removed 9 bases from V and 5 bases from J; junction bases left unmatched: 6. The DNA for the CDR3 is TGTGCCACCGCGGGACTAGCGGGTTCTACCGGGGAGCTGTTTTTT. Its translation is CATAGLAGSTGELFF.